The 15 T cell receptor beta chains given below trace back to one sample, sequenced in a study of T cells in Graves' hyperthyroidism and ophthalmopathy. TCR beta CDR3 sequences were amplified from RNA transcripts. Primed by the HTBI set, a first-round RT-PCR was run on the TCR CDR3. TCRdb reprocessed the multiplex PCR reads via MiXCR and lists one record per CDR3 protein. This table has fewer than 750,000 distinct CDR3 sequences, 14% to 15% appearing once. Input material: blood. All receptors come from a woman between 40 and 50 years old with Graves' ophthalmopathy.

This clonotype occurred many times. The V gene is TRBV10-3, the J gene TRBJ2-7; a possible D gene is TRBD2 (5 bases). The CDR3 has 14 amino acids. The V end lost 2 bases, the J end lost 0 bases, and 8 bases lay between the germline ends. The germline gives CDR1 ENHRY, CDR2 SYGVKD. CDR3: CAISEAGRSYEQYF. The CDR3 DNA reads as TGTGCCATCAGTGAGGCGGGTCGCTCCTACGAGCAGTACTTC.

There are many counts of this clonotype. The chain carries TRBV28 and TRBJ1-2; D is possibly TRBD1 (5 bases). Trimming removed 3 bases from V and 3 bases from J, with 8 bases in between. Per germline, CDR1 MDHEN and CDR2 SYDVKM. The CDR3 has 13 residues. This CDR3 is CASSLGRDYGYTF. CDR3 nucleotide sequence: TGTGCCAGCAGTTTGGGGCGCGACTATGGCTACACCTTC.

V and J are TRBV7-2 and TRBJ1-1; possibly TRBD1 for D (6 bases). The CDR3 totals 14 residues. CDR1 SGHTA and CDR2 FQGNSA come from the germline V gene. V gave up 1 base and J gave up 4 bases, with 10 bases separating them. The CDR3 loop reads CASSLDYRATEAFF. The CDR3 nucleotides read TGTGCCAGCAGCTTAGACTACAGGGCCACTGAAGCTTTCTTT.

This clonotype has just a few counts. The chain employs TRBV28 and TRBJ2-5; the match to TRBD2 covers 11 bases. The germline CDR1 and CDR2 sequences are MDHEN and SYDVKM. V shed 6 bases, J shed 2 bases, and the junction held 5 bases outside the gene matches. The CDR3 extends over 15 amino acids. This CDR3 reads CASRFGTSGQETQYF. The DNA for the CDR3 is TGTGCCAGCAGATTCGGGACTAGCGGACAAGAGACCCAGTACTTC.

The chain links TRBV12-5 to TRBJ2-2; perhaps TRBD1 as D (5 bases). This CDR3 region has 15 residues. Trimming took off 2 bases at V and 4 bases at J, with 11 bases between the two ends. CDR1 and CDR2 from the germline V gene are LGHNT and FRNRAP. The CDR3 DNA reads as TGTGCTAGTGGTTTGCCGACAGAGACCACCGGGGAGCTGTTTTTT. This gives the protein CASGLPTETTGELFF.

The chain couples TRBV29-1 to TRBJ1-2, with D perhaps matching TRBD1 (5 bases). The CDR3 covers 13 residues. Trimming pared 5 bases from V and 4 bases from J, leaving 14 bases between. CDR1 is SQVTM, CDR2 ANQGSEA, per germline. The CDR3 spells CSVRQLSLYGYTF. CDR3 coding DNA: TGCAGCGTTCGACAGCTATCCCTCTATGGCTACACCTTC.

This clonotype was observed at least ten times. V and J are TRBV6-2 or TRBV6-3 and TRBJ2-7; tentatively, D is TRBD2 (6 bases). Trimming removed 6 bases at V and 0 bases at J, with 15 bases between. The length of the CDR3 is 15 residues. Germline V gene sequence: CDR1 MNHEY, CDR2 SVGEGT. CDR3 residues: CASRILAQGSYEQYF. In nucleotides, the CDR3 is TGTGCCAGCAGGATCCTAGCGCAGGGCTCCTACGAGCAGTACTTC.

In its sample, this clonotype was seen many times. The chain recombines TRBV5-1 with TRBJ1-5; perhaps TRBD1 as D (5 bases). Germline assignment: CDR1 SGHRS and CDR2 YFSETQ. The V and J ends lost 5 bases and 6 bases respectively, with 15 bases between them. The CDR3 sequence is 14 residues long. In nucleotides, the CDR3 is TGCGCCAGCAGTTCTCAGGGAGGAGGTCAGCCCCAGCATTTT. Its protein product is CASSSQGGGQPQHF.

This clonotype was detected ten times or more. The rearrangement uses TRBV6-1 and TRBJ1-2; D is perhaps TRBD1 (6 bases). The CDR3 loop spans 13 amino acids. Germline loops: CDR1 MNHNS, CDR2 SASEGT. The V gene lost 5 bases and the J gene lost 7 bases, with 14 bases spanning the gap. The CDR3 region is CASSLGTFSGYTF. CDR3 sequence (DNA): TGTGCCAGCAGTCTCGGGACATTCAGTGGCTACACCTTC.

The CDR3 DNA follows: TGTGCCAGCAGCTTTTTGGGCATTCAGTACTTC. Residues: CASSFLGIQYF. The genes are TRBV11-2 and TRBJ2-4; no definite D call. Per germline, CDR1 SGHAT and CDR2 FQNNGV. Trimming cost V 3 bases and J 9 bases, with 6 bases left between them. The CDR3 has 11 amino acids.

This clonotype was detected a few times. The chain combines TRBV6-1 with TRBJ1-1; D not certain. CDR3 length: 13 residues. Germline values: CDR1 MNHNS, CDR2 SASEGT. V dropped 3 bases and J dropped 4 bases, with 9 bases sitting between them. The CDR3 sequence: CASSDGVSTEAFF. In nucleotides, the CDR3 is TGTGCCAGCAGTGACGGGGTGTCCACTGAAGCTTTCTTT.

Here the CDR3 reads CASSLAREQGQPQHF. CDR3 nucleotide sequence: TGTGCCAGCAGCTTAGCGCGGGAACAGGGACAGCCCCAGCATTTT. The chain couples TRBV7-9 to TRBJ1-5; TRBD1 might be the D (6 bases). V lost 0 bases, J lost 7 bases, and 13 bases lay in between. The germline CDR1 and CDR2 sequences are SEHNR and FQNEAQ (reference sequence). The CDR3 is made up of 15 amino acids.

This clonotype was seen many times. This chain links TRBV7-2 with TRBJ2-3; 10 bases line up with TRBD2. This CDR3 region has 18 residues. Unmatched junction bases numbered 12, after V lost 5 bases and J lost 1 base. CDR1 SGHTA and CDR2 FQGNSA come from the germline V gene. CDR3 DNA sequence: TGTGCCAGCAGCCTTATCCCTAGCGGGAGCGAGGGCACAGATACGCAGTATTTT. It encodes CASSLIPSGSEGTDTQYF.

This clonotype was recorded many times. The V call is TRBV7-9, the J call TRBJ2-5; possible D gene TRBD1, 5 bases. Germline V gives CDR1 SEHNR, CDR2 FQNEAQ (reference sequence). The CDR3 is 13 amino acids. Trimming took off 5 bases at V and 1 base at J, with 8 bases between the two ends. The CDR3 reads CASSIDSQETQYF. The CDR3 DNA follows: TGTGCCAGCAGCATTGACAGCCAAGAGACCCAGTACTTC. The whole variable domain, remainder taken from reference TRBV7-9 and TRBJ2-5, is DTGVSQNPRHKITKRGQNVTFRCDPISEHNRLYWYRQTLGQGPEFLTYFQNEAQLEKSRLLSDRFSAERPKGSFSTLEIQRTEQGDSAMYLCASSIDSQETQYFGPGTRLLVL.

This clonotype was counted at least ten times. This chain connects TRBV12-3 or TRBV12-4 to TRBJ1-1; TRBD1 is a possible D gene (6 bases). V dropped 2 bases and J dropped 3 bases, with 13 bases sitting between them. The CDR3 is 15 amino acids. The DNA for the CDR3 is TGTGCCAGCAGTTTAATCTGGGGGCGAGACACTGAAGCTTTCTTT. As protein: CASSLIWGRDTEAFF.